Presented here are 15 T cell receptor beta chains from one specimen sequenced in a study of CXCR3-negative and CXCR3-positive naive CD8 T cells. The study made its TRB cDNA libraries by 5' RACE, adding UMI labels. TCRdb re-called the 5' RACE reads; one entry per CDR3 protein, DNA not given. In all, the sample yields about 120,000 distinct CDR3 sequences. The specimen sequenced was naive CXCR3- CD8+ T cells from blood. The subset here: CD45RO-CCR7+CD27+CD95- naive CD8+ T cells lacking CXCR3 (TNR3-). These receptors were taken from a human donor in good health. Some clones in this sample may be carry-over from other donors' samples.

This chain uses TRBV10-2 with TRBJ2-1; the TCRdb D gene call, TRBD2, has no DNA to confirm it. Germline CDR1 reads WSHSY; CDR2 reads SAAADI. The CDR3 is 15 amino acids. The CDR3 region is CAAQASGGQDDEQFF.

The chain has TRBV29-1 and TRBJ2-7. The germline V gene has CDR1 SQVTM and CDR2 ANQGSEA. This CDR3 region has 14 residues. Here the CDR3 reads CSVEDRGAGYEQYF.

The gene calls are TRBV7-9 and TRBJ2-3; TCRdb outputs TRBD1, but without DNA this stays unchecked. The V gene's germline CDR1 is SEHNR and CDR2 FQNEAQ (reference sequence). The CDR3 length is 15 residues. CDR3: CASSRQGRGTDTQYF.

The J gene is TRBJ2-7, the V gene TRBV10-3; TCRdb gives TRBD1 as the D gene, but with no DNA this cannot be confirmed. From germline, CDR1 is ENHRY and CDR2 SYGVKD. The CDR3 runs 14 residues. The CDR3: CAISEAGGSYEQYF.

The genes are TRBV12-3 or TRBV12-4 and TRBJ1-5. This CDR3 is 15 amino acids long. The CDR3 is CATAVGTIRDQPQHF.

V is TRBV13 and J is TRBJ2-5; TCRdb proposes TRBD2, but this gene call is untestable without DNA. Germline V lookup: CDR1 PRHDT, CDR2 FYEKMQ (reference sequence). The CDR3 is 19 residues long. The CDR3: CASSLGPGLAGRSAKEIDF.

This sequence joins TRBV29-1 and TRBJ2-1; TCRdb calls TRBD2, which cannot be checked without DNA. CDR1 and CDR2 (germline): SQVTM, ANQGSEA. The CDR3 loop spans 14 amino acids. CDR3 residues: CSVERVSSYNEQFF.

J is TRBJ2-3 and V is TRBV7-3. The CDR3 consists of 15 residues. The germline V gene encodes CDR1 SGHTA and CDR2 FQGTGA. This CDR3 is CASSFHPGNTDTQYF.

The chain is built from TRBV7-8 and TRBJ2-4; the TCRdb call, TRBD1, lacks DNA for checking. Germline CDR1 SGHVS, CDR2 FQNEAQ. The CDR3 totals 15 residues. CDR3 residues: CASSLGRTGWNIQYF.

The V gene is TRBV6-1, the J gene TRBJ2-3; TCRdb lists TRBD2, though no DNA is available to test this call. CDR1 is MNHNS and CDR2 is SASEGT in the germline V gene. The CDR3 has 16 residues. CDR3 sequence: CASSEERGGITDTQYF.

CDR3: CASSAGTGRGASTDTQYF. This chain links TRBV28 with TRBJ2-3; TCRdb reports TRBD1, a call that lacks DNA to check it against. Germline values: CDR1 MDHEN, CDR2 SYDVKM. The CDR3 has 18 amino acids.

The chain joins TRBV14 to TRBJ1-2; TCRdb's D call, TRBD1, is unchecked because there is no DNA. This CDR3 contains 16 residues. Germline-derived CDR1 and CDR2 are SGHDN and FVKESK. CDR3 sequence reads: CASSQDRTGPNYGYTF.

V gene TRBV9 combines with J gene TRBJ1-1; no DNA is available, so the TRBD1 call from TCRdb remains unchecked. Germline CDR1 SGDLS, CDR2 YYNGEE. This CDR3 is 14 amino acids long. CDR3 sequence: CASSDGGVNTEAFF.

The CDR3 protein is CASSLTGAHYGYTF. The rearrangement links TRBV13 to TRBJ1-2; TCRdb selects TRBD1, and the lack of DNA leaves this call unchecked. There are 14 residues in the CDR3. Germline V gives CDR1 PRHDT, CDR2 FYEKMQ (reference sequence).

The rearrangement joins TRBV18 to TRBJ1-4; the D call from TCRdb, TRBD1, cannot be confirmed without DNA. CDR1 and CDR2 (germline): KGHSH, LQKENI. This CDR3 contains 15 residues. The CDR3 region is CASSTYRASNEKLFF.